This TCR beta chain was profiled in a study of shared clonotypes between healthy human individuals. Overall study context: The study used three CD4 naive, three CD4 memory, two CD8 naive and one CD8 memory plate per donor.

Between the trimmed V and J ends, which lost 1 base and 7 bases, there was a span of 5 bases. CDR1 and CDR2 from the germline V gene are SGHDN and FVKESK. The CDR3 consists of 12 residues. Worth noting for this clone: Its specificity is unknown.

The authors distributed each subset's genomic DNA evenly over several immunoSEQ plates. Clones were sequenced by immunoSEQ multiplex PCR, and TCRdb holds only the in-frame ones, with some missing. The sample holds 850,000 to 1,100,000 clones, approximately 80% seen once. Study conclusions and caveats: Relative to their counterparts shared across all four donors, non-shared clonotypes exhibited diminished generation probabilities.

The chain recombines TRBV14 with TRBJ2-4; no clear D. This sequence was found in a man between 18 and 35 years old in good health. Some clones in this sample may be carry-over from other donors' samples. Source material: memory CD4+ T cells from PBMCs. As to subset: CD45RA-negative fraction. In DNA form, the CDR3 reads TGTGCCAGCAGCCAAGCAGCGAACATTCAGTACTTC. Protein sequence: CASSQAANIQYF.